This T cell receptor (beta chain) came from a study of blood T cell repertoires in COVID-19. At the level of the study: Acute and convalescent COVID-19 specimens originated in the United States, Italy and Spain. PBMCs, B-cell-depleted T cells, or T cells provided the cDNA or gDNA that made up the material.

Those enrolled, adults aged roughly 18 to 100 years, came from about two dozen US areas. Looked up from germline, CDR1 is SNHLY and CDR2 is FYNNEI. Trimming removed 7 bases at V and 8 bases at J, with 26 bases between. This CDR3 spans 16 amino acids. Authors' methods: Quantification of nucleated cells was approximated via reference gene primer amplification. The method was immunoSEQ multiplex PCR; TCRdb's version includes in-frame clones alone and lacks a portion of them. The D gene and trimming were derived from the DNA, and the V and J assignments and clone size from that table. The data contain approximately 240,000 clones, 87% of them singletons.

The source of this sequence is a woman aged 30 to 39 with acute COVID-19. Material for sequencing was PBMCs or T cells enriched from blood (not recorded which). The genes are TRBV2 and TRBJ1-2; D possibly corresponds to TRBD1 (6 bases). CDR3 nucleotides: TGTGCCAGCACTTTGATACGGGACACTCTAAGGAAGGGCTACACCTTC. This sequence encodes CASTLIRDTLRKGYTF. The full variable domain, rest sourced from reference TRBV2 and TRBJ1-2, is EPEVTQTPSHQVTQMGQEVILRCVPISNHLYFYWYRQILGQKVEFLVSFYNNEISEKSEIFDDQFSVERPDGSNFTLKIRSTKLEDSAMYFCASTLIRDTLRKGYTFGSGTRLTVV.